What follows are 30 T cell receptor beta chains derived from one specimen sequenced in a study of T-cell reconstitution after alpha-beta-depleted transplantation in children. Unique molecular identifiers were incorporated during preparation of the TCRbeta library. MiXCR was run by TCRdb on the PCR reads, yielding one entry per CDR3 protein. The sample holds about 300,000 distinct CDR3 sequences, roughly a tenth seen once. This sample comprised PBMCs, obtained before TCRalphabeta/CD19-depleted stem cell transplant. These receptors were obtained from a boy less than two years old with acute myeloid leukemia, due to receive a stem cell transplant.

At least ten counts were recorded for this clonotype. This sequence joins TRBV20-1 and TRBJ2-2; D is perhaps TRBD1 or TRBD2 (5 bases each). Trimming pared 3 bases from V and 2 bases from J, leaving 13 bases between. From germline, CDR1 is DFQATT and CDR2 SNEGSKA (reference sequence). The CDR3 is 15 amino acids. In nucleotides, the CDR3 is TGCAGTGCTAGGGGACCTCTGGCCAACACCGGGGAGCTGTTTTTT. Its translation: CSARGPLANTGELFF.

There are many counts of this clonotype. V usage is TRBV11-2 and J usage is TRBJ1-6; 9 positions match TRBD1. Germline V gene sequence: CDR1 SGHAT, CDR2 FQNNGV. Germline trimming cut 1 base from V and 6 bases from J; bases unmatched to any gene: 1. This CDR3 region has 15 residues. CDR3 sequence: CASSLVQGANSPLHF. The CDR3 DNA sequence: TGTGCCAGCAGCTTAGTACAGGGGGCTAATTCACCCCTCCACTTT.

This clonotype was seen many times. J is TRBJ2-6 and V is TRBV28; a weak D match, TRBD2 (5 bases). Germline V gene sequence: CDR1 MDHEN, CDR2 SYDVKM. V lost 3 bases and J lost 1, with 13 bases in between. CDR3 length equals 17 residues. The CDR3 reads CASSFPGRESGANVLTF. The CDR3 DNA reads TGTGCCAGCAGTTTTCCGGGAAGGGAATCTGGGGCCAACGTCCTGACTTTC.

This clonotype was recorded at least ten times. V and J are TRBV28 and TRBJ2-7; the match to TRBD2 covers 9 bases. After removal of 8 bases from V and 2 bases from J, the junction contained 13 bases not matched to a gene. CDR1 is MDHEN and CDR2 is SYDVKM in the germline V gene. The CDR3 contains 16 residues. CDR3 residues: CASLPPRTSVPYEQYF. CDR3 sequence (DNA): TGTGCCAGCCTCCCCCCCAGGACTAGCGTCCCCTACGAGCAGTACTTC.

This clonotype was seen at least ten times. The CDR3 protein is CASSFSGRALDTQYF. The CDR3 nucleotides read TGTGCCAGCAGTTTTAGCGGGAGGGCCTTAGATACGCAGTATTTT. The J gene is TRBJ2-3, the V gene TRBV12-3 or TRBV12-4; 11 bases agree with TRBD2. Trimming at V came to 3 bases and at J to 5 bases, leaving 4 bases not matched to a gene. The CDR3 has 15 residues.

This clonotype was picked up a small number of times. V is TRBV5-1 and J is TRBJ1-5, with D maybe TRBD1 (5 bases). This CDR3 has 13 amino acids. Per the germline V gene, CDR1 is SGHRS and CDR2 is YFSETQ. Trimming cost V 0 bases and J 6 bases, with 7 bases left between them. The CDR3 bases are TGCGCCAGCAGCTTGGCGGGGGGTCAGCCCCAGCATTTT. Translating gives CASSLAGGQPQHF.

Many counts were recorded for this clonotype. The chain uses TRBV28 and TRBJ2-7, with 9 bases identical to TRBD1. The CDR3 contains 16 residues. Germline V gives CDR1 MDHEN, CDR2 SYDVKM. V lost 5 bases, J lost 4 bases, and 12 bases stayed unmatched. CDR3 sequence reads: CASSPGTGRLLYEQYF. The CDR3 DNA reads as TGTGCCAGCAGTCCTGGGACAGGGAGGCTCCTTTACGAGCAGTACTTC.

This clonotype showed up many times. This sequence joins TRBV20-1 and TRBJ1-2; 8 bases align to TRBD1. Looked up from germline, CDR1 is DFQATT and CDR2 is SNEGSKA (reference sequence). The CDR3 consists of 13 residues. V dropped 1 base and J dropped 8; count of bases not matched to a gene: 6. CDR3 DNA: TGCAGTGCTAGAGTGCCAGGGGGCAGAGGCTACACCTTC. Its protein product is CSARVPGGRGYTF.

The chain has TRBV19 and TRBJ1-2, with 8 bases matching TRBD1. Germline V CDR1 and CDR2: LNHDA, SQIVND (reference sequence). V gave up 4 bases and J gave up 4 bases; unmatched junction bases: 8. The CDR3 runs 15 residues. In DNA form, the CDR3 reads TGTGCCAGTAGTACGATCTCAGGGGGCGGCTATGGCTACACCTTC. It is translated as CASSTISGGGYGYTF.

Concerning this clonotype itself: Germline and junction disagree at one end, which may indicate a read error. This sequence joins TRBV7-2 and TRBJ2-2, with a tentative D call TRBD2 (6 bases). CDR3 length: 14 residues. Germline V gene lookup returns CDR1 SGHTA and CDR2 FQGNSA. CDR3 sequence reads: CASSLGQPGGKLFF. The DNA of the CDR3 is TGTGCCAGCAGCTTAGGACAGCCGGGCGGGAAGCTGTTTTTT.

This clonotype was counted many times. The chain joins TRBV10-3 to TRBJ2-7; D unresolved. The V and J ends lost 8 bases and 5 bases respectively, with 10 bases between them. In germline, CDR1 is ENHRY, CDR2 SYGVKD. The CDR3 extends over 11 amino acids. In DNA form, the CDR3 reads TGTGCCATCGGCTTAGGTGACGAGCAGTACTTC. Amino acid sequence: CAIGLGDEQYF.

Ten or more counts support this clonotype. The V and J genes are TRBV20-1 and TRBJ2-1; D unclear. The CDR3 is 12 amino acids. V dropped 2 bases and J dropped 5 bases, with 7 bases sitting between them. CDR1 and CDR2 from the germline V gene are DFQATT and SNEGSKA (reference sequence). The CDR3 spells CSARLPHNEQFF. Written as DNA, the CDR3 is TGCAGTGCTAGATTACCCCACAATGAGCAGTTCTTC.

The chain combines TRBV19 with TRBJ1-1, with 9 nucleotides matching TRBD1. Per the germline V gene, CDR1 is LNHDA and CDR2 is SQIVND (reference sequence). Trimming removed 4 bases from V and 4 bases from J; junction bases left unmatched: 7. This CDR3 is built from 15 residues. The CDR3, as DNA: TGTGCCAGTAGTAAGACGGGACAGGGAGGCACTGAAGCTTTCTTT. It yields the protein CASSKTGQGGTEAFF.

At least ten counts were recorded for this clonotype. The gene calls are TRBV5-1 and TRBJ2-7; D tentatively fits TRBD1 or TRBD2 (5 bases each). Trimming pared 4 bases from V and 4 bases from J, leaving 12 bases between. CDR3 size: 13 residues. The germline gives CDR1 SGHRS, CDR2 YFSETQ. Here the CDR3 DNA reads TGCGCCAGCAGCGCCGGGGACGGGTACGAGCAGTACTTC. Translated: CASSAGDGYEQYF.

This clonotype was observed many times. V gene TRBV10-3 combines with J gene TRBJ2-2; perhaps TRBD1 as D (6 bases). The germline V and J ends were trimmed by 11 bases and 0 bases, with 13 bases remaining between them. CDR3 length: 14 residues. Germline V gene sequence: CDR1 ENHRY, CDR2 SYGVKD. The CDR3 sequence: CAASGTTNTGELFF. CDR3 in DNA: TGTGCCGCATCCGGGACAACGAACACCGGGGAGCTGTTTTTT.

This clonotype was found many times. The CDR3 sequence: CASSFDPGQGQETQYF. The DNA of the CDR3 is TGTGCCAGCAGCTTCGATCCGGGACAGGGACAAGAGACCCAGTACTTC. This sequence joins TRBV7-9 and TRBJ2-5, with TRBD1 matching over 9 bases. The trim removed 3 bases at V and 2 bases at J, leaving 7 bases unmatched. This CDR3 contains 16 residues. Per germline, CDR1 SEHNR and CDR2 FQNEAQ (reference sequence).

This clonotype came up a few times. The gene calls are TRBV18 and TRBJ2-3, with D uncertain. This CDR3 is 14 amino acids long. V lost 6 bases and J lost 2, with 12 bases in between. Germline V gene sequence: CDR1 KGHSH, CDR2 LQKENI. CDR3 sequence (DNA): TGTGCCAGCTCTTCCCCGGGTTCCACAGATACGCAGTATTTT. Protein: CASSSPGSTDTQYF.

This clonotype has ten or more counts. The chain employs TRBV10-3 and TRBJ2-3, with a tentative D call TRBD1 (6 bases). This CDR3 spans 14 amino acids. V was pared by 3 bases and J by 1 base, with 8 bases between. Germline lookup yields CDR1 ENHRY and CDR2 SYGVKD. The CDR3 DNA reads as TGTGCCATCAGTGATAGGACAGGCACAGATACGCAGTATTTT. Its protein product is CAISDRTGTDTQYF.

The J gene is TRBJ1-2, the V gene TRBV19, with 9 bases aligning to TRBD1. CDR1 and CDR2 (germline): LNHDA, SQIVND (reference sequence). V lost 6 bases to trimming and J lost 7 bases; unmatched junction nucleotides: 0. The CDR3 runs to 11 residues. The CDR3 region is CASRQGAGYTF. In DNA form, the CDR3 reads TGTGCCAGTAGACAGGGGGCTGGCTACACCTTC. The variable domain in full, with the rest retrieved from reference TRBV19 and TRBJ1-2, is DGGITQSPKYLFRKEGQNVTLSCEQNLNHDAMYWYRQDPGQGLRLIYYSQIVNDFQKGDIAEGYSVSREKKESFPLTVTSAQKNPTAFYLCASRQGAGYTFGSGTRLTVV.

The rearrangement links TRBV7-9 to TRBJ2-7; 8 nucleotides align to TRBD1. Germline CDR1 SEHNR, CDR2 FQNEAQ (reference sequence). The V segment lost 5 bases and the J segment 3 bases; nucleotides outside the gene matches: 9. This CDR3 has 15 residues. The CDR3 nucleotides read TGTGCCAGCAGCCCTAACAGGGGGGCCCTCTACGAGCAGTACTTC. This gives the protein CASSPNRGALYEQYF.

This clonotype was detected many times. The V gene is TRBV11-1, the J gene TRBJ2-1; D remains unclear. The germline V gene encodes CDR1 SGHAT and CDR2 FQDESV (reference sequence). V lost 5 bases and J 8 bases, leaving 34 bases between the germline ends. This CDR3 is 20 amino acids long. CDR3 sequence reads: CASSAVPSARRVEFTDEQFF. DNA for the CDR3: TGTGCCAGCAGCGCCGTACCGAGCGCTCGACGTGTTGAATTCACCGATGAGCAGTTCTTC.

This clonotype has a count of ten or more. The V gene is TRBV9, the J gene TRBJ2-1; D gene ambiguous. V shed 0 bases and J shed 6 bases, with 22 bases lying between them. The CDR3 is 18 amino acids. Per the germline V gene, CDR1 is SGDLS and CDR2 is YYNGEE. The CDR3 loop reads CASSVDDPARWFLNEQFF. The CDR3 coding sequence is TGTGCCAGCAGCGTAGATGACCCGGCTAGGTGGTTCCTCAATGAGCAGTTCTTC.

At least ten counts were recorded for this clonotype. This chain uses TRBV12-3 or TRBV12-4 with TRBJ2-7; D uncertain. Trimming took 1 base from V and 2 from J, leaving 9 bases between them. The length of the CDR3 is 14 residues. CDR3 nucleotide sequence: TGTGCCAGCAGTTTAGGGGTCCCCGCCTACGAGCAGTACTTC. It encodes CASSLGVPAYEQYF.

The chain joins TRBV27 to TRBJ2-1; the match to TRBD1 covers 9 bases. V was pared by 8 bases and J by 3 bases, with 8 bases of the junction left unmatched. CDR1 and CDR2 (germline): MNHEY, SMNVEV (reference sequence). CDR3 length: 15 amino acids. The CDR3 DNA is TGTGCCAGCCAACAGGGGGCCTCTGTCTACAATGAGCAGTTCTTC. Encoded protein: CASQQGASVYNEQFF.

Concerning this clonotype: A much larger clone is a single base away; this may be a read error. The chain links TRBV2 to TRBJ2-1, with 7 positions matching TRBD2. The CDR3 consists of 19 residues. The germline CDR1 and CDR2 sequences are SNHLY and FYNNEI. V was pared by 10 bases and J by 0 bases, with 21 bases of the junction left unmatched. The CDR3 DNA reads as TGTGCCATCAGACGGGTATCAGGACTAGTAGGGGACTCCTACAATGAGCAGTTCTTC. Its translation: CAIRRVSGLVGDSYNEQFF.

This clonotype was counted ten times or more. The chain carries TRBV28 and TRBJ1-6; 8 nucleotides match TRBD1. CDR1 and CDR2 (germline): MDHEN, SYDVKM. Germline trimming cut 3 bases from V and 0 bases from J; bases unmatched to any gene: 4. The CDR3 totals 17 residues. CDR3 residues: CASSLIQGGSYNSPLHF. The CDR3 DNA follows: TGTGCCAGCAGTTTGATACAGGGGGGCTCCTATAATTCACCCCTCCACTTT.

The gene calls are TRBV18 and TRBJ2-7; D gene uncertain. Trimming took off 3 bases at V and 7 bases at J, with 13 bases between the two ends. There are 13 residues in the CDR3. CDR1 and CDR2 from the germline V gene are KGHSH and LQKENI. CDR3 in amino acids: CASSPMDRKEQYF. DNA for the CDR3: TGTGCCAGCTCACCCATGGACCGAAAGGAGCAGTACTTC.

This clonotype was counted at least ten times. This chain joins TRBV5-1 and TRBJ2-2; 8 bases map to TRBD2. Germline CDR1 reads SGHRS; CDR2 reads YFSETQ. CDR3 length: 15 residues. Losses at the gene ends were 3 bases for V and 5 bases for J; bases not matched to a gene: 6. The CDR3 loop is CASSSSVAGTGELFF. CDR3 nucleotide sequence: TGCGCCAGCAGCTCCTCTGTAGCGGGGACCGGGGAGCTGTTTTTT.

CDR3 loop: CASSLVGTGSETQYF. The DNA of the CDR3 is TGCGCCAGCAGCTTGGTAGGGACAGGGTCAGAGACCCAGTACTTC. The chain joins TRBV5-1 to TRBJ2-5, with TRBD1 matching over 9 bases. Germline lookup yields CDR1 SGHRS and CDR2 YFSETQ. Trimming at V came to 0 bases and at J to 4 bases, leaving 4 bases not matched to a gene. The length of the CDR3 is 15 residues.

This clonotype appeared many times. The chain combines TRBV6-5 with TRBJ2-7; D might be TRBD1 (5 bases). CDR1 and CDR2 (germline): MNHEY, SVGAGI. The CDR3 sequence is 13 residues long. V lost 1 base to trimming and J lost 6 bases, with 10 bases between them. In nucleotides, the CDR3 is TGTGCCAGCAGTTACTTGACAGAGAGCGAGCAGTACTTC. Amino acid sequence: CASSYLTESEQYF.